These T cell receptor beta chains were read from a single sample in a study of identical twins. TCRdb re-called the 5' RACE reads with MiXCR, one entry per CDR3 protein. Of around 570,000 distinct CDR3 sequences in the sample, just under 10% were seen once. Separately, the same data were catalogued under a study of yellow fever vaccine responses in identical twins.

Sequencing used PBMCs. All receptors derive from a woman aged 18-29 years in good health. The CDR3 runs from the conserved cysteine through the conserved F or W. D genes are given only for firm matches. Clone size is shown for a subset of rows, as once, few, many or a class of expanded clone.

NA few TRBJ2-4 TRBV12-3/TRBV12-4 CASSVQLRIQYF TGTGCCAGCAGTGTGCAACTCCGCATTCAGTACTTC
TRBD2 few TRBJ2-7 TRBV9 CASSIGGTSGYEQYF TGTGCCAGCAGCATAGGGGGGACTAGCGGGTACGAGCAGTACTTC
NA many TRBJ2-1 TRBV20-1 CSARVAPRPRNNEQFF TGCAGTGCTAGAGTCGCCCCTCGACCAAGGAACAATGAGCAGTTCTTC
TRBD1 many TRBJ2-7 TRBV24-1 CATSDASIQGNEQYF TGTGCCACCAGTGACGCTTCGATACAGGGGAACGAGCAGTACTTC
TRBD1 few TRBJ2-7 TRBV27 CASSLYRDRSSYEQYF TGTGCCAGCAGTTTGTACCGGGACAGAAGCTCCTACGAGCAGTACTTC
TRBD1 many TRBJ1-1 TRBV29-1 CSVRTGQSTEAFF TGCAGCGTTCGGACAGGGCAGAGCACTGAAGCTTTCTTT
TRBD1 few TRBJ2-5 TRBV20-1 CSARLTGVETQYF TGCAGTGCTAGACTCACAGGGGTAGAGACCCAGTACTTC
NA NA TRBJ2-6 TRBV5-1 CASSISGALSSGANVLTF TGCGCCAGCAGCATCTCGGGGGCCCTGAGCTCTGGGGCCAACGTCCTGACTTTC
NA NA TRBJ2-6 TRBV20-1 CCARDNLGTASGANVLTF TGCTGTGCTAGAGATAATCTAGGCACGGCTTCTGGGGCCAACGTCCTGACTTTC
TRBD1 NA TRBJ2-1 TRBV18 CASSPSRKTGFIDNEQFF TGTGCCAGCTCACCCTCACGTAAGACAGGGTTTATCGACAATGAGCAGTTCTTC
TRBD1 NA TRBJ2-7 TRBV29-1 CSVQQGGYEQYF TGCAGCGTACAACAGGGGGGCTACGAGCAGTACTTC
TRBD2 few TRBJ2-2 TRBV6-2/TRBV6-3 CASSLLLAGPAGELFF TGTGCCAGCAGTTTACTACTAGCGGGCCCTGCCGGGGAGCTGTTTTTT
NA few TRBJ1-3 TRBV29-1 CSVPPRSVYTIYF TGCAGCGTTCCACCGCGGTCAGTCTACACCATATATTTT
NA few TRBJ2-7 TRBV18 CASSPAGEALEQYF TGTGCCAGCTCACCAGCAGGGGAGGCTTTGGAGCAGTACTTC
TRBD2 few TRBJ2-1 TRBV4-1 CASSQEHFWTSGYNEQFF TGCGCCAGCAGCCAAGAGCATTTCTGGACTAGCGGGTACAATGAGCAGTTCTTC
TRBD1 NA TRBJ2-2 TRBV9 CASSEGDRGITGELFF TGTGCCAGCAGCGAGGGAGACAGGGGAATAACCGGGGAGCTGTTTTTT
NA few TRBJ2-1 TRBV12-3/TRBV12-4 CASSPTREQFF TGTGCCAGCAGTCCCACCAGGGAGCAGTTCTTC
NA few TRBJ2-1 TRBV7-2 CASSLGRVDHNEQFF TGTGCCAGCAGCTTAGGAAGGGTCGACCACAATGAGCAGTTCTTC
TRBD2 few TRBJ2-1 TRBV20-1 CSARTDGLAGSQYSYNEQFF TGCAGTGCTAGGACGGACGGACTAGCGGGATCGCAGTATTCCTACAATGAGCAGTTCTTC
NA many TRBJ2-5 TRBV28 CASSPPGHNQETQYF TGTGCCAGCAGTCCCCCCGGACATAACCAAGAGACCCAGTACTTC
NA few TRBJ2-3 TRBV29-1 CSRKSGSDTQYF TGCAGCCGGAAGTCTGGGTCAGATACGCAGTATTTT
TRBD2 many TRBJ2-1 TRBV6-2/TRBV6-3 CASSYPHLTRRLAGDEQFF TGTGCCAGCAGTTACCCTCACCTCACTCGACGACTAGCGGGCGATGAGCAGTTCTTC
NA NA TRBJ2-7 TRBV6-5 CASRHASYEQYF TGTGCCAGCAGACACGCCTCCTACGAGCAGTACTTC
TRBD1 many TRBJ2-3 TRBV7-3 CASSSGTGGMDTQYF TGTGCCAGCAGCTCAGGGACAGGGGGTATGGATACGCAGTATTTT
TRBD2 NA TRBJ2-5 TRBV4-3 CASSQDRLAGAQETQYF TGCGCCAGCAGCCAAGATAGGCTAGCGGGGGCCCAAGAGACCCAGTACTTC
NA NA TRBJ2-2 TRBV30 CAWSVLPLTGELFF TGTGCCTGGAGTGTATTGCCCCTCACCGGGGAGCTGTTTTTT
NA many TRBJ2-4 TRBV20-1 CSAKAGLAKNIQYF TGCAGTGCTAAGGCGGGACTAGCCAAAAACATTCAGTACTTC